This T cell receptor beta chain was obtained from a study of shared clonotypes between healthy human individuals. Whole-study results and caveats: Clonotype sharing levels among donors were expected to vary with sequencing depth. A generally larger estimated richness was seen in naive subsets than in memory subsets.

CD45RA+ naive and CD45RA-negative memory subsets were separated from CD4+ cells. Every subset's genomic DNA went evenly onto several immunoSEQ plates. TCRdb keeps only in-frame clones here, not all; method: immunoSEQ multiplex PCR. Seen here are millions of clones, approximately 94% observed once, and the top ten hold 0.13% to 0.15%. Comments on this clone: Antigen: not known.

Germline CDR1 and CDR2: MNHEY and SMNVEV (reference sequence). The CDR3 has 19 residues. V trimming: 3 bases; J trimming: 1 base; junction bases outside the gene matches: 15. The sequence was collected from a man aged 18 to 29 in good health. The sample taken for sequencing was naive CD4+ T cells sorted from blood. Subset given: CD45RA+ positively selected. The chain couples TRBV27 to TRBJ1-5; 7 bases line up with TRBD1. CDR3 in DNA: TGTGCCAGCAGTTTCCCCTTATTGACAGGGAGGGAGAGCAATCAGCCCCAGCATTTT. It specifies CASSFPLLTGRESNQPQHF.